This is a list of T cell receptor beta chains from one sample in a study of blood T cell repertoires in COVID-19. Sequencing used immunoSEQ multiplex PCR; TCRdb keeps in-frame clones, though not all of them. The table lists under 300,000 clones, approximately 85% of them singletons, with 1.9% in the top ten. Sequencing was carried out using PBMCs or T cells enriched from blood (not recorded which). These receptors were obtained from a woman aged 50 to 60 who had recovered from COVID-19. Both conserved end residues are part of each CDR3. Each record gives: V gene, J gene, D gene, clone size, CDR3 protein, CDR3 DNA. The D gene is left open where the match is weak. For some rows the clone size is stated as once, few or many, or as a class when expanded; others skip it.

TRBV2,TRBJ2-7,NA,NA,CASSVGVYEQYF,TGTGCCAGCAGTGTAGGGGTTTACGAGCAGTACTTC
TRBV6-6,TRBJ2-3,NA,NA,CASTTADTQYF,TGTGCCAGTACGACAGCAGATACGCAGTATTTT
TRBV7-2,TRBJ1-2,NA,NA,CASSTRGGERDYGYTF,TGTGCCAGCAGCACCCGAGGAGGGGAAAGGGACTATGGCTACACCTTC
TRBV28,TRBJ2-7,TRBD2,NA,CASSFLPAGGIRPYEQYF,TGTGCCAGCAGTTTTTTACCAGCGGGAGGTATACGTCCCTACGAGCAGTACTTC
TRBV9,TRBJ2-2,NA,NA,CASSPPWAGSNTGELFF,TGTGCCAGCAGCCCACCCTGGGCGGGGTCGAACACCGGGGAGCTGTTTTTT
TRBV11-2,TRBJ1-3,TRBD1,NA,CASSPLTGFLSSGNTIYF,TGTGCCAGCAGCCCATTGACAGGGTTTCTAAGCTCTGGAAACACCATATATTTT
TRBV7-3,TRBJ1-2,TRBD1,NA,CASSSGDRIDGYTF,TGTGCCAGCAGCTCCGGGGACAGAATAGATGGCTACACCTTC
TRBV19,TRBJ1-1,NA,NA,CASSREENTEAFF,TGTGCCAGTAGTAGGGAGGAGAACACTGAAGCTTTCTTT
TRBV27,TRBJ1-2,NA,NA,CASRKSGDYGYTF,TGTGCCAGCAGGAAAAGCGGGGACTATGGCTACACCTTC
TRBV9,TRBJ1-5,TRBD1,NA,CASSVGTGNQPQHF,TGTGCCAGCAGCGTCGGGACAGGGAATCAGCCCCAGCATTTT
TRBV24-1,TRBJ2-1,TRBD2,NA,CATSDHLAGVYNEQFF,TGTGCCACCAGTGACCATCTAGCGGGAGTCTACAATGAGCAGTTCTTC
TRBV28,TRBJ2-1,TRBD2,NA,CASSPTSGSWDEQFF,TGTGCCAGCAGTCCGACTAGCGGGAGCTGGGATGAGCAGTTCTTC
TRBV28,TRBJ1-1,NA,NA,CASSFSAEAFF,TGTGCCAGCAGTTTTTCCGCTGAAGCTTTCTTT
TRBV5-1,TRBJ1-3,TRBD1,NA,CASSLTGGPSSGNTIYF,TGCGCCAGCAGCTTAACAGGGGGCCCGAGCTCTGGAAACACCATATATTTT
TRBV3-1/TRBV3-2,TRBJ1-1,NA,NA,CASSLRGRLGAFF,TGTGCCAGCAGCCTAAGGGGTCGTCTCGGAGCTTTCTTT
TRBV3-1/TRBV3-2,TRBJ1-6,TRBD1,NA,CASSLSGQYNSPLHF,TGTGCCAGCAGCCTCTCGGGACAGTATAATTCACCCCTCCACTTT
TRBV7-9,TRBJ1-5,TRBD1,NA,CASSPTGGGQPQHF,TGTGCCAGCAGCCCAACAGGGGGCGGTCAGCCCCAGCATTTT
TRBV19,TRBJ1-4,NA,NA,CASTPGLENEKLFF,TGTGCCAGTACACCAGGGTTGGAGAATGAAAAACTGTTTTTT
TRBV19,TRBJ1-5,NA,NA,CASSIRDYNQPQHF,TGTGCCAGTAGTATCAGGGATTACAATCAGCCCCAGCATTTT
TRBV3-1/TRBV3-2,TRBJ2-7,NA,NA,CASSQVMGHEQYF,TGTGCCAGCAGCCAAGTCATGGGCCACGAGCAGTACTTC
TRBV5-1,TRBJ2-1,NA,NA,CASSLDGGFSSYNEQFF,TGCGCCAGCAGCTTGGATGGGGGCTTCAGCTCCTACAATGAGCAGTTCTTC
TRBV5-8,TRBJ1-1,NA,NA,CACRNKNTEAFF,TGTGCCTGCAGAAACAAGAACACTGAAGCTTTCTTT
TRBV3-1/TRBV3-2,TRBJ1-3,NA,NA,CASSQGGLRTSSLYF,TGTGCCAGCAGCCAAGGGGGGCTTCGGACATCCTCCCTATATTTT
TRBV3-1/TRBV3-2,TRBJ2-7,TRBD2,few,CASSQTAGQREQYF,TGTGCCAGCAGCCAAACAGCGGGGCAACGGGAGCAGTACTTC
TRBV6-4,TRBJ2-3,TRBD2,NA,CASSDSGLATDTQYF,TGTGCCAGCAGTGACTCGGGACTAGCGACAGATACGCAGTATTTT
TRBV3-1/TRBV3-2,TRBJ1-1,NA,few,CASSHSTSTRFTEAFF,TGTGCCAGCAGCCATTCGACGTCTACTAGGTTCACTGAAGCTTTCTTT
TRBV11-3,TRBJ2-1,TRBD2,NA,CASSLLAGLDVGEQFF,TGTGCCAGCAGCTTACTTGCGGGACTAGATGTTGGTGAGCAGTTCTTC
TRBV15,TRBJ2-7,TRBD2,NA,CATSRTIGQLGGAYEQYF,TGTGCCACCAGCAGAACAATCGGGCAGCTGGGGGGGGCCTACGAGCAGTACTTC
TRBV12-5,TRBJ1-1,TRBD1,few,CASGDGQGATEAFF,TGTGCTAGTGGGGACGGACAGGGGGCAACTGAAGCTTTCTTT
TRBV5-1,TRBJ2-2,NA,NA,CASSLGDTNTGELFF,TGCGCCAGCAGCTTGGGGGACACAAACACCGGGGAGCTGTTTTTT
TRBV2,TRBJ1-1,NA,NA,CASSLSGGTEAFF,TGTGCCAGCAGTCTATCGGGGGGCACTGAAGCTTTCTTT
TRBV2,TRBJ2-5,TRBD2,NA,CASSGLARQETQYF,TGTGCCAGCAGTGGACTAGCCCGACAAGAGACCCAGTACTTC
TRBV2,TRBJ1-5,NA,NA,CASSDSPYSNQPQHF,TGTGCCAGCAGTGATAGCCCTTATAGCAATCAGCCCCAGCATTTT
TRBV28,TRBJ1-4,NA,NA,CASSFRDKLFF,TGTGCCAGCAGTTTCCGGGACAAGCTGTTTTTT
TRBV5-6,TRBJ2-3,NA,NA,CASSRRYANTQYF,TGTGCCAGCAGCAGGAGATACGCGAATACGCAGTATTTT
TRBV27,TRBJ2-3,NA,NA,CASRGQVSDTQYF,TGTGCCAGCAGGGGGCAGGTGTCAGATACGCAGTATTTT
TRBV7-2,TRBJ2-7,NA,NA,CASSLGTNLYEQYF,TGTGCCAGCAGCTTAGGGACTAACCTTTACGAGCAGTACTTC
TRBV5-1,TRBJ2-5,NA,NA,CASSVRTLQETQYF,TGCGCCAGCAGCGTGAGGACACTTCAAGAGACCCAGTACTTC
TRBV28,TRBJ2-5,TRBD1,NA,CASSPMTGSETQYF,TGTGCCAGCAGTCCGATGACAGGGAGCGAGACCCAGTACTTC
TRBV6-6,TRBJ2-3,NA,NA,CASSPRAQSTDTQYF,TGTGCCAGCAGCCCGAGGGCCCAAAGCACAGATACGCAGTATTTT
TRBV11-2,TRBJ2-5,NA,NA,CASSRDFQETQYF,TGTGCCAGCAGCCGGGACTTCCAAGAGACCCAGTACTTC
TRBV5-4,TRBJ2-1,TRBD1,NA,CASSLGQVVYNEQFF,TGTGCCAGCAGCTTAGGACAGGTAGTCTACAATGAGCAGTTCTTC
TRBV18,TRBJ1-4,TRBD1,NA,CASSQQGAEEKLFF,TGTGCCAGCTCCCAACAGGGGGCGGAAGAAAAACTGTTTTTT
TRBV6-5,TRBJ2-7,TRBD2,once,CASSSPGLAGSYEQYF,TGTGCCAGCAGTTCACCGGGACTAGCGGGTTCCTACGAGCAGTACTTC
TRBV6-5,TRBJ2-7,TRBD2,NA,CASSYMGGEQYF,TGTGCCAGCAGTTATATGGGGGGGGAGCAGTACTTC
TRBV28,TRBJ1-3,NA,NA,CASSLFRVSRGNTIYF,TGTGCCAGCAGTTTATTCAGGGTATCCCGGGGAAACACCATATATTTT
TRBV7-3,TRBJ1-5,TRBD1,NA,CASSPLARDRELDQPQHF,TGTGCCAGCAGCCCACTGGCCCGGGACAGGGAATTGGATCAGCCCCAGCATTTT
TRBV10-2,TRBJ2-7,NA,NA,CASSYGGSYEQYF,TGCGCCAGCAGTTACGGGGGATCCTACGAGCAGTACTTC
TRBV27,TRBJ2-2,NA,NA,CASSLFPRNTGELFF,TGTGCCAGCAGTTTATTTCCCAGGAACACCGGGGAGCTGTTTTTT
TRBV7-5,TRBJ1-3,NA,NA,CAEWGTGNTIYF,NA
TRBV27,TRBJ1-5,NA,NA,CASSGRGNGQPQHF,TGTGCCAGCAGTGGTAGGGGGAATGGACAGCCCCAGCATTTT
TRBV5-4,TRBJ1-2,TRBD1,NA,CASSLATGGQFVYTF,TGTGCCAGCAGCTTGGCCACAGGGGGCCAGTTCGTCTACACCTTC
TRBV5-1,TRBJ2-5,NA,NA,CASSLARGGETQYF,TGCGCCAGCAGCTTGGCCCGGGGAGGTGAGACCCAGTACTTC
TRBV7-9,TRBJ2-1,NA,NA,CASSSDWNEQFF,TGTGCCAGCAGCTCGGACTGGAATGAGCAGTTCTTC
TRBV24-1,TRBJ2-1,NA,NA,CASSGHDYNEQFF,TGTGCCAGTTCCGGACACGACTACAATGAGCAGTTCTTC